A selection of T cell receptor beta chains follows, all from one sample in a study of T cell changes during pregnancy in multiple sclerosis. Produced via immunoSEQ multiplex PCR; TCRdb's table is partial and in-frame only. Among about 69,000 clones listed, 92% were seen once. The sample consisted of peripheral blood, taken in the third trimester of pregnancy. The receptors derive from a female donor in good health, enrolled as a control in a pregnancy study. The CDR3 runs from the conserved cysteine through the conserved F or W. A D gene is named only where the DNA matches it firmly. Clone size, where shown, is once, few, many, or a class for clones that have expanded.

size	D	V	J	DNA	CDR3
NA	TRBD2	TRBV19	TRBJ2-2	TGTGCCAGTAGTATGAGGGAGGGCGTCGACGGGGAGCTGTTTTTT	CASSMREGVDGELFF
once	NA	TRBV5-1	TRBJ1-1	TGCGCCAGCAGCCCTAGACCTGGCACTGAAGCTTTCTTT	CASSPRPGTEAFF
NA	NA	TRBV11-2	TRBJ1-2	TGTGCCAGCAGCCCGCAGGACTATGGCTACACCTTC	CASSPQDYGYTF
NA	TRBD2	TRBV5-4	TRBJ2-3	TGTGCCAGCAGCTCGACTAGCGGGAGATTAACAGATACGCAGTATTTT	CASSSTSGRLTDTQYF
NA	NA	TRBV29-1	TRBJ2-3	TGCAGCGTCATGACTGTGGCCCCTATAGGTACGCAGTATTTT	CSVMTVAPIGTQYF
NA	TRBD2	TRBV7-7	TRBJ2-1	TGTGCTAGCAGCTTAGTTCTAGCGGGATGGAATGAGCAGTTCTTC	CASSLVLAGWNEQFF
NA	TRBD1	TRBV5-4	TRBJ1-2	TGTGCCAGCAGCTTGAAGTCAGGGGGCGTTTATGGCTACACCTTC	CASSLKSGGVYGYTF
NA	NA	TRBV19	TRBJ1-2	TGTGCCAGCTCACAGGGCCCCTATGGCTACACCTTC	CASSQGPYGYTF
NA	TRBD2	TRBV18	TRBJ2-1	TGTGCCAGCTCATCCCAACTGGCGGGAGATGAGCAGTTCTTC	CASSSQLAGDEQFF
NA	NA	TRBV21-1	TRBJ2-3	TGTGCCAGCAGGGATGGTTCGGGGGGGACAGATACGCAGTATTTT	CASRDGSGGTDTQYF
NA	NA	TRBV30	TRBJ2-4	TGTGCCTCCGAGGGTAGAAACATTCAGTACTTC	CASEGRNIQYF
NA	NA	TRBV28	TRBJ1-5	TGTGCCAGCAGTTTATATGGGAGGCCCCAGCATTTT	CASSLYGRPQHF
NA	TRBD1	TRBV30	TRBJ2-5	TGTGCGGGGGAGACAGGGCAAAGGGAGACCCAGTACTTC	CAGETGQRETQYF
NA	NA	TRBV5-5	TRBJ2-2	TGTGCCAGCAGTATTCTAGGCGGGGAGCTGTTTTTT	CASSILGGELFF
NA	TRBD1	TRBV6-1	TRBJ1-1	TGTGCCAGCATCAGGGGGCGGGACACTGAAGCTTTCTTT	CASIRGRDTEAFF
once	TRBD2	TRBV19	TRBJ2-1	TGTGCCAGTAGAAACCGCTGGAGCGGGAGAAACGGTGAGCAGTTCTTC	CASRNRWSGRNGEQFF
NA	NA	TRBV18	TRBJ1-5	TGTGCCAGCTCACCTGGGGGGGATCAGCCCCAGCATTTT	CASSPGGDQPQHF
once	NA	TRBV27	TRBJ2-7	TGTGCCAGCATTAAGGAGGGAATCCCCTACGAGCAGTACTTC	CASIKEGIPYEQYF
NA	NA	TRBV5-1	TRBJ2-7	TGCGCCAGCAGTTTGCTGACGGGGAAAACCTACGAGCAGTACTTC	CASSLLTGKTYEQYF
NA	TRBD1	TRBV30	TRBJ1-5	TGTGCCTGGAGTAGGGACAGGACGGGAAGCAATCAGCCCCAGCATTTT	CAWSRDRTGSNQPQHF
NA	TRBD1	TRBV28	TRBJ2-7	TGTGCCAGCAGTTTATACACAGGGGACCGACCCTACGAGCAGTACTTC	CASSLYTGDRPYEQYF
NA	TRBD1	TRBV7-9	TRBJ2-2	TGTGCCAGCGCAGACCACAGGGGGCTGAACACCGGGGAGCTGTTTTTT	CASADHRGLNTGELFF
NA	NA	TRBV18	TRBJ1-1	TGTGCCAGCTCACCACCGGAGGGGAGGGCTGAAGCTTTCTTT	CASSPPEGRAEAFF
once	NA	TRBV11-2	TRBJ1-3	TGTGCCAGCAGCTTAGAACGGGGGACGTGGCGTGGAAACACCATATATTTT	CASSLERGTWRGNTIYF
once	NA	TRBV2	TRBJ2-3	TGTGCCAGCAGTGTTTCAGGGATTATAGATACGCAGTATTTT	CASSVSGIIDTQYF
NA	TRBD2	TRBV6-5	TRBJ2-1	TGTGCCAGCAGTTCGCAGTCCAGCGGGGGGGTTAATGAGCAGTTCTTC	CASSSQSSGGVNEQFF
NA	TRBD1	TRBV5-3	TRBJ1-1	TGTGCCAGAAGCTTGGAAACTTGGGGACAGGGATGGAACACTGAAGCTTTCTTT	CARSLETWGQGWNTEAFF
NA	NA	TRBV16	TRBJ2-7	TGTGCCAGCAGCCAATCTCCCGCCTACGAGCAGTACTTC	CASSQSPAYEQYF
NA	TRBD1	TRBV18	TRBJ1-1	TGTGCCAGCTCAACCCAGGGGGCGCGGGGTGACACTGAAGCTTTCTTT	CASSTQGARGDTEAFF
NA	NA	TRBV5-1	TRBJ1-4	TGCGCCAGCAGCTTGGGACTTGCAACTAATGAAAAACTGTTTTTT	CASSLGLATNEKLFF
NA	NA	TRBV12-5	TRBJ2-1	TGTGCTAGTGGTGGGCCAGTGGTTCAGTTCTTC	CASGGPVVQFF
NA	TRBD2	TRBV7-9	TRBJ2-7	TGTGCCAGCAGCCGAGCGGGAGCACGTGACGACGAGCAGTACTTC	CASSRAGARDDEQYF
NA	TRBD1	TRBV10-1	TRBJ2-1	TGCGCCACCTCGGACAGGGGAATAGGAAATGAGCAGTTCTTC	CATSDRGIGNEQFF
NA	TRBD1	TRBV5-6	TRBJ1-2	TGTGCCAGCAGCTGGGGACAGGGGAGAGGTGGCTACACCTTC	CASSWGQGRGGYTF
NA	NA	TRBV5-6	TRBJ2-1	TGTGCCAGCAGCTTTCGGGGCTACAATGAGCAGTTCTTC	CASSFRGYNEQFF
NA	TRBD1	TRBV5-8	TRBJ1-5	TGTGCCAGCAGCGCGGGACAGGATAGCAATCAGCCCCAGCATTTT	CASSAGQDSNQPQHF
NA	NA	TRBV2	TRBJ2-7	TGTGCCGGCCGGGACAGGGAAAGAAGCGGGAGCTCCTACGAGCAGTACTTC	CAGRDRERSGSSYEQYF
NA	NA	TRBV19	TRBJ1-1	TGTGCCAGTGGCAGGAATGCTATTGAAGCTTTCTTT	CASGRNAIEAFF
NA	NA	TRBV18	TRBJ1-6	TGTGCCAGCTCACCCCCGGGAGGCTTGGGTTCACCCCTCCACTTT	CASSPPGGLGSPLHF
NA	TRBD1	TRBV5-5	TRBJ2-3	TGTGCCAGCAGCTTGGATAAGGGGGCGATAGATACGCAGTATTTT	CASSLDKGAIDTQYF